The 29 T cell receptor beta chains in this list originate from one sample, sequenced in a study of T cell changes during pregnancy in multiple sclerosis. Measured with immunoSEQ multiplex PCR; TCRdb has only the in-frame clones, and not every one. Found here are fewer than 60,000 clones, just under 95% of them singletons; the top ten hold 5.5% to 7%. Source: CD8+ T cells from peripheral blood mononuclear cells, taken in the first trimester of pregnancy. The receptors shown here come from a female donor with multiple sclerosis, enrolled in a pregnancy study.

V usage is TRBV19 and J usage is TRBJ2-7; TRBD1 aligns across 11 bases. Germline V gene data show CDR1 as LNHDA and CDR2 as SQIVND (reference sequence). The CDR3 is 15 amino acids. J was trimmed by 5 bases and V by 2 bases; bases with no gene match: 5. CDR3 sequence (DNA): TGTGCCAGTAGTATATGGGGACAGGGGGTACACGAGCAGTACTTC. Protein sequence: CASSIWGQGVHEQYF.

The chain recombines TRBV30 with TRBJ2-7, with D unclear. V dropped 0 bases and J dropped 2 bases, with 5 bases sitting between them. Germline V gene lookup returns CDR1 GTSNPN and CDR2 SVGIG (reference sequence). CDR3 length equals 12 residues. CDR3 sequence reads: CAWSVATYEQYF. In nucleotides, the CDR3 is TGTGCCTGGAGTGTAGCCACCTACGAGCAGTACTTC.

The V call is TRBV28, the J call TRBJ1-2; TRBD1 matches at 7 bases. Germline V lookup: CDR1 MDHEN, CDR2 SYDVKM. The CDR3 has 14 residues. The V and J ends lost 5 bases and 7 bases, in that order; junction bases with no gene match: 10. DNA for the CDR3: TGTGCCAGCAGTCCGCTGTGGTCAGGGGGTGGCTACACCTTC. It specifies CASSPLWSGGGYTF.

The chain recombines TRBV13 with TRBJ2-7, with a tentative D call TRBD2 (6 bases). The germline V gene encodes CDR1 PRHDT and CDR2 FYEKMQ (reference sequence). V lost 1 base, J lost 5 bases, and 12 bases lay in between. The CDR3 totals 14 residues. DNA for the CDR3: TGTGCCAGCAGCTTAGCCCTAGCGAGCAACGAGCAGTACTTC. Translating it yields CASSLALASNEQYF.

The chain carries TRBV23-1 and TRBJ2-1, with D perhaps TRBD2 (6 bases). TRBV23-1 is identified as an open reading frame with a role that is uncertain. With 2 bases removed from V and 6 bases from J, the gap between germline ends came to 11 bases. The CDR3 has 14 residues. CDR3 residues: CASSQKRVTNEQFF. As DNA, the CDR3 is TGCGCCAGCAGTCAAAAGCGGGTAACCAATGAGCAGTTCTTC.

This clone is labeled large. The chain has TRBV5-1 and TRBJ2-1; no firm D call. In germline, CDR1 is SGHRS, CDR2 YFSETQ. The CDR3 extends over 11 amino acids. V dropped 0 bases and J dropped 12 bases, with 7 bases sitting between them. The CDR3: CASSLDGGQFF. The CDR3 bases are TGCGCCAGCAGCTTGGACGGTGGGCAGTTCTTC.

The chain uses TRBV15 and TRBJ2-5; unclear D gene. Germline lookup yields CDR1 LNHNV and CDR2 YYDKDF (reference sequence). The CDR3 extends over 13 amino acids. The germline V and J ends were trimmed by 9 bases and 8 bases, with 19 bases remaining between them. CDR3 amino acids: CATTGTPRVTQYF. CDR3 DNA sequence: TGTGCCACAACCGGAACGCCCCGGGTTACCCAGTACTTC.

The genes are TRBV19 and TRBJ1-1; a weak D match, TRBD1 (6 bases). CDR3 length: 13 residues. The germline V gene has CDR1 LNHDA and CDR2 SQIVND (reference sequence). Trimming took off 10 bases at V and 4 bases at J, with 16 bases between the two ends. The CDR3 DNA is TGTGCCACCTCCTTAGGGACAACCACTGAAGCTTTCTTT. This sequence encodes CATSLGTTTEAFF.

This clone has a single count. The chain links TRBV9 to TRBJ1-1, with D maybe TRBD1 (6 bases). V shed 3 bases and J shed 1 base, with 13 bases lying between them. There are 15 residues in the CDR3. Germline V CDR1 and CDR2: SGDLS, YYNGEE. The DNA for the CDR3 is TGTGCCAGCAGCGAAACAGGGAGAGGGAACACTGAAGCTTTCTTT. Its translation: CASSETGRGNTEAFF.

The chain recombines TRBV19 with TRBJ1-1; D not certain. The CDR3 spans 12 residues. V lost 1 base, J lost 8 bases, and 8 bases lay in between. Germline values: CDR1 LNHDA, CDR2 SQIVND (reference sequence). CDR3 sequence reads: CASSIGGKEAFF. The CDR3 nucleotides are TGTGCCAGTAGTATAGGCGGGAAAGAAGCTTTCTTT.

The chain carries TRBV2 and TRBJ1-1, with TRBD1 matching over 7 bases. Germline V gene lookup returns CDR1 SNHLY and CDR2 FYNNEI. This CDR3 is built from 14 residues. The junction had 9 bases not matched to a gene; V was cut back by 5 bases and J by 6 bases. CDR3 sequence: CASSLQGLMSEAFF. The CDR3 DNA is TGTGCCAGCAGTCTACAGGGGTTGATGTCTGAAGCTTTCTTT.

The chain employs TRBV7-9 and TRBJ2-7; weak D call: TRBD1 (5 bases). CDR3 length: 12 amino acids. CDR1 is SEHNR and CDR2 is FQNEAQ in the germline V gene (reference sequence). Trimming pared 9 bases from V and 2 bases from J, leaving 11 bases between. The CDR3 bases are TGTGCCAGTGGGGCCACTACCTACGAGCAGTACTTC. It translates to CASGATTYEQYF.

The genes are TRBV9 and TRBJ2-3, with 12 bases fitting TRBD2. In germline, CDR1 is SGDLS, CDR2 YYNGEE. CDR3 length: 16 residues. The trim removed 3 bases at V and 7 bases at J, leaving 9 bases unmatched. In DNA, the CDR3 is TGTGCCAGCAGCGATCGGACTAGCGGGGAGTGGAATACGCAGTATTTT. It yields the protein CASSDRTSGEWNTQYF.

CDR3 protein: CAWSGTSGSYEQYF. The CDR3 DNA reads TGTGCCTGGAGTGGAACTAGCGGAAGCTACGAGCAGTACTTC. The chain recombines TRBV30 with TRBJ2-7, with 8 positions matching TRBD2. The CDR3 consists of 14 residues. In germline, CDR1 is GTSNPN, CDR2 SVGIG (reference sequence). With 1 base clipped from V and 3 bases from J, the junction kept 5 bases outside the gene matches.

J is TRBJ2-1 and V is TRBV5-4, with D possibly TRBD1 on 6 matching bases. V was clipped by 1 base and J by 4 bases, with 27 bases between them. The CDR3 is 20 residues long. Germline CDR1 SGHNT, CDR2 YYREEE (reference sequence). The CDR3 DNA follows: TGTGCCAGCAGCTTGTTGGTCGTGGACAAACCAGGGGATTTTTACAATGAGCAGTTCTTC. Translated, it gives CASSLLVVDKPGDFYNEQFF.

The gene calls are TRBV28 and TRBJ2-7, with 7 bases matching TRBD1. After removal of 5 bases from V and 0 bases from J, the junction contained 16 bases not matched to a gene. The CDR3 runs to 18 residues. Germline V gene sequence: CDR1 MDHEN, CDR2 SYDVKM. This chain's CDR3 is CASSPRGSGAGDSYEQYF. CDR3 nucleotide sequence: TGTGCCAGCAGTCCCAGGGGGTCGGGTGCAGGGGACTCCTACGAGCAGTACTTC.

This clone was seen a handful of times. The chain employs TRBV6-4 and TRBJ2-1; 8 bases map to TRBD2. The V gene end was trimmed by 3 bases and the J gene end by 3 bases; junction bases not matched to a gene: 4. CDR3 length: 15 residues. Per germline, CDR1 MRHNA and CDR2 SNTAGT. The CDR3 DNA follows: TGTGCCAGCAGTGAAGAGCGGGAGAGCTACAATGAGCAGTTCTTC. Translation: CASSEERESYNEQFF.

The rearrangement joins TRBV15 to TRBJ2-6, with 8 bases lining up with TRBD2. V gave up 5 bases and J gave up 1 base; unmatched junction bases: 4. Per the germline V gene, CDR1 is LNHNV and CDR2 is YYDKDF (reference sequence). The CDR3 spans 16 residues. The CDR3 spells CATSLRGGSGANVLTF. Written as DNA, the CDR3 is TGTGCCACCAGCCTACGGGGGGGATCTGGGGCCAACGTCCTGACTTTC.

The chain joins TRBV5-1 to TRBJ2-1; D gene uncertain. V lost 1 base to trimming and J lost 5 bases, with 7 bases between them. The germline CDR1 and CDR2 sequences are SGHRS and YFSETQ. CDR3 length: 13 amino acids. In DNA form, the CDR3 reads TGCGCCAGCAGCTTGAGCGCAAACAATGAGCAGTTCTTC. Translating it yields CASSLSANNEQFF.

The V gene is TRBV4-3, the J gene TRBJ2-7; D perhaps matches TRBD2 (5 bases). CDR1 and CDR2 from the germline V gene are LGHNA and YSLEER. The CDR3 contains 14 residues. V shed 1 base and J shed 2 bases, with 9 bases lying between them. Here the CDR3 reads CASSQAHGTYEQYF. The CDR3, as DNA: TGCGCCAGCAGCCAAGCGCACGGGACCTACGAGCAGTACTTC.

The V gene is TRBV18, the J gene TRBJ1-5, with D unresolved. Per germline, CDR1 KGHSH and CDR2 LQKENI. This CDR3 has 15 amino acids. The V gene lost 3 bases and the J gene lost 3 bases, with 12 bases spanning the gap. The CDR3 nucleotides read TGTGCCAGCTCACCCGACGCAGGCTTCAATCAGCCCCAGCATTTT. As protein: CASSPDAGFNQPQHF.

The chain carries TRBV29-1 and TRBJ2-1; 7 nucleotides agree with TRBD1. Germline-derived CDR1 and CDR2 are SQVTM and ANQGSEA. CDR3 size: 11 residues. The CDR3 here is CSDRVYNEQFF. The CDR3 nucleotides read TGCTCCGACAGGGTCTACAATGAGCAGTTCTTC.

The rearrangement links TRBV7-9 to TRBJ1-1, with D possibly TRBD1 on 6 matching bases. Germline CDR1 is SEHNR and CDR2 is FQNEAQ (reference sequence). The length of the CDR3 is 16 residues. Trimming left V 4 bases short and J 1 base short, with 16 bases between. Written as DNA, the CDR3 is TGTGCCAGCAGCTCGACCCGGACAGACAGGAACACTGAAGCTTTCTTT. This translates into CASSSTRTDRNTEAFF.

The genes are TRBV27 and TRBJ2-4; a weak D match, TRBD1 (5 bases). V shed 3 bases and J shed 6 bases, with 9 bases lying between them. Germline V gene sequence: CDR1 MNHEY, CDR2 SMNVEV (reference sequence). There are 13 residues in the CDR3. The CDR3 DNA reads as TGTGCCAGCAGTTTGCAGGGTGCAAACATTCAGTACTTC. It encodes CASSLQGANIQYF.

The CDR3 DNA reads TGTGCCTGGAGCCTCGGGACAGGCCTCTACGAGCAGTACTTC. Amino acids: CAWSLGTGLYEQYF. The V call is TRBV30, the J call TRBJ2-7; 8 bases are shared with TRBD1. Germline loops: CDR1 GTSNPN, CDR2 SVGIG (reference sequence). V lost 3 bases to trimming and J lost 3 bases; unmatched junction nucleotides: 7. The CDR3 is made up of 14 amino acids.

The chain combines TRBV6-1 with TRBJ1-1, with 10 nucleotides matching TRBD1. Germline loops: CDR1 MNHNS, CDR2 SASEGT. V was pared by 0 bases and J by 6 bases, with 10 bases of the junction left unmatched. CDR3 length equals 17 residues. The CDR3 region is CASSEALGDRGKAEAFF. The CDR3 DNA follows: TGTGCCAGCAGTGAAGCGCTTGGGGACAGGGGAAAGGCTGAAGCTTTCTTT.

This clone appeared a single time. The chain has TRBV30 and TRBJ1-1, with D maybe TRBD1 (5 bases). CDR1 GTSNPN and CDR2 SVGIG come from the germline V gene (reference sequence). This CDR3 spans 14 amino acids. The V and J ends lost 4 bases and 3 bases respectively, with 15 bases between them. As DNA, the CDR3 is TGTGCCTGGAAGGGTTGGGCAGGGTACACTGAAGCTTTCTTT. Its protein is CAWKGWAGYTEAFF. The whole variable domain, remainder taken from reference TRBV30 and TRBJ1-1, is SQTIHQWPATLVQPVGSPLSLECTVEGTSNPNLYWYRQAAGRGLQLLFYSVGIGQISSEVPQNLSASRPQDRQFILSSKKLLLSDSGFYLCAWKGWAGYTEAFFGQGTRLTVV.

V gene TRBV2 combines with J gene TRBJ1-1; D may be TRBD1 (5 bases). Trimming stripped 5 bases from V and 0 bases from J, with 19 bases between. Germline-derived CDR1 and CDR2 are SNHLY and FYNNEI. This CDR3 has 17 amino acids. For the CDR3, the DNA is TGTGCCAGCAGTTTCGACAGTGGGAGGGCGTTGAACACTGAAGCTTTCTTT. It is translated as CASSFDSGRALNTEAFF.

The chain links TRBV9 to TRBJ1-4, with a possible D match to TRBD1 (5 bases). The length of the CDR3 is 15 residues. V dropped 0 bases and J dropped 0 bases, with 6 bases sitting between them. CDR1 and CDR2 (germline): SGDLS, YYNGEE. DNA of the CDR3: TGTGCCAGCAGCGTAGGGGGGGCAACTAATGAAAAACTGTTTTTT. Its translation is CASSVGGATNEKLFF.